This TCR beta chain appears in the sequencing data of a study of identical twins. TCRdb recomputed calls from the 5' RACE reads with MiXCR, one row per CDR3 protein. There are 700,000 or so distinct CDR3 sequences in the sample; roughly 8% occur only once, and around 0.98% lies in the top ten. Regarding this clonotype: What it recognizes is unknown.

Study-wide results and limits: Fewer insertions marked abundant cord blood beta clonotypes; young adult naive trended weakly, memory not at all. Beta out-of-frame sequences showed weaker excess sharing between twins.

Germline V gives CDR1 SQVTM, CDR2 ANQGSEA. V was clipped by 0 bases and J by 10 bases; unmatched bases: 2. The CDR3 runs to 12 residues. The sample was also linked to a second study, of yellow fever vaccine responses in identical twins.

The specimen sequenced was PBMCs. The receptor was derived from a woman younger than 35 in good health. The chain links TRBV29-1 to TRBJ2-1, with TRBD2 identical over 8 bases. CDR3 sequence (DNA): TGCAGCGTTGAAGAACTAGCGGACGAGCAGTTCTTC. Protein sequence: CSVEELADEQFF.